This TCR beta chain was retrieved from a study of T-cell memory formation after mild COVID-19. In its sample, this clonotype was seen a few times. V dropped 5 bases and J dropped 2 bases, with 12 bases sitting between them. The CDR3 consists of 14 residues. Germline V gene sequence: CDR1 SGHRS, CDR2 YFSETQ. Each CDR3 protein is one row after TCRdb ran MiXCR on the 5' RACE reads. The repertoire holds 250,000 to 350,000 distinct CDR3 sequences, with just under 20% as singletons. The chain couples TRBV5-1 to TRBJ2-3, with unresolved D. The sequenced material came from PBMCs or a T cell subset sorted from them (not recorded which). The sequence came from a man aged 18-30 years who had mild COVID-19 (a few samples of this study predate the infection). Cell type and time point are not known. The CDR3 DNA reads TGCGCCAGCAGAGGCACCCTAAACACAGATACGCAGTATTTT. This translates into CASRGTLNTDTQYF. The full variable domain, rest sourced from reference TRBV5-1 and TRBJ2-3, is KAGVTQTPRYLIKTRGQQVTLSCSPISGHRSVSWYQQTPGQGLQFLFEYFSETQRNKGNFPGRFSGRQFSNSRSEMNVSTLELGDSALYLCASRGTLNTDTQYFGPGTRLTVL.